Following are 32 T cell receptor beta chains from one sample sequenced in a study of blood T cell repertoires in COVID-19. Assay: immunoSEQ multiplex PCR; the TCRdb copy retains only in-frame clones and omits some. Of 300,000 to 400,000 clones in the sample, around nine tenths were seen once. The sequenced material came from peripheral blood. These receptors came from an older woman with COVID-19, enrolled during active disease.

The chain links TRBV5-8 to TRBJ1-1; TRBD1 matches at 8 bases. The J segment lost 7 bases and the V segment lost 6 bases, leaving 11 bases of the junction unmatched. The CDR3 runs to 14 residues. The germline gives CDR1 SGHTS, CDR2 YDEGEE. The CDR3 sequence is CASIPYGTGSEAFF. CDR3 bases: TGTGCCAGCATCCCTTACGGGACAGGCAGTGAAGCTTTCTTT.

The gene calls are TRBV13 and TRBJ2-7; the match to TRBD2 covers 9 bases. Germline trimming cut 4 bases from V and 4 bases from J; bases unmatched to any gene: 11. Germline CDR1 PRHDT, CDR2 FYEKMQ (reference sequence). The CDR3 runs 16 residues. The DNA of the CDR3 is TGTGCCAGCAGCTCTCAAGGGGGGACTAGCTGGTACGAGCAGTACTTC. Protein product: CASSSQGGTSWYEQYF.

The CDR3 coding sequence is TGTGCCAGCAGTCCCCCTGCGAGTAATTCACCCCTCCACTTT. Its translation is CASSPPASNSPLHF. The chain has TRBV7-2 and TRBJ1-6; no firm D call. V lost 6 bases, J lost 6 bases, and 12 bases lay in between. CDR3 length: 14 amino acids. The germline gives CDR1 SGHTA, CDR2 FQGNSA. Drawing the rest from reference TRBV7-2 and TRBJ1-6, the complete variable domain is GAGVSQSPSNKVTEKGKDVELRCDPISGHTALYWYRQSLGQGLEFLIYFQGNSAPDKSGLPSDRFSAERTGGSVSTLTIQRTQQEDSAVYLCASSPPASNSPLHFGNGTRLTVT.

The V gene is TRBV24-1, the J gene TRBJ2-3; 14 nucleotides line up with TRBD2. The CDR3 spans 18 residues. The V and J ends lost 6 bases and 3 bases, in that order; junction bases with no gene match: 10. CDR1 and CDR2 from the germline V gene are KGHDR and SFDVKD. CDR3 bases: TGTGCCACCAGTCCAAAGGGGACTAGCGGGGGTGCTACAGATACGCAGTATTTT. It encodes CATSPKGTSGGATDTQYF.

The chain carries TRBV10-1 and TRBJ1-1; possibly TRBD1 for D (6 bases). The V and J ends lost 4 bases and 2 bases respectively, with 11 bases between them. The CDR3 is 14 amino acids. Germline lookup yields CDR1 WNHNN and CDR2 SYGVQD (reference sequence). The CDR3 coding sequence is TGCGCCAGCAGTGGCCAGGGGAGTAACACTGAAGCTTTCTTT. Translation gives CASSGQGSNTEAFF.

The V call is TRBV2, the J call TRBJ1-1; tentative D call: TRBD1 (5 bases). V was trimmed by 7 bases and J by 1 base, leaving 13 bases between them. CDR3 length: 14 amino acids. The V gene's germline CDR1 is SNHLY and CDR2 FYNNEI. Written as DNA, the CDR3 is TGTGCCAGCATATCGACAGTAACGAACACTGAAGCTTTCTTT. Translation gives CASISTVTNTEAFF.

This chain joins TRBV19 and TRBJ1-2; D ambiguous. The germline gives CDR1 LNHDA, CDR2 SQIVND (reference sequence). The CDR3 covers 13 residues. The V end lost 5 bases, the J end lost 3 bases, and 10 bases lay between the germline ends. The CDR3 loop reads CASSPVGYYGYTF. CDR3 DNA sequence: TGTGCCAGTAGTCCGGTCGGGTACTATGGCTACACCTTC.

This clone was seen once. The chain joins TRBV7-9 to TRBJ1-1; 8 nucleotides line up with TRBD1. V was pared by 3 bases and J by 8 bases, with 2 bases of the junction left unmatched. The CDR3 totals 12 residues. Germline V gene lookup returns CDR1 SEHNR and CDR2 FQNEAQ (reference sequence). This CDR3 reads CASSFRTGEAFF. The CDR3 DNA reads TGTGCCAGCAGCTTTAGGACAGGGGAAGCTTTCTTT. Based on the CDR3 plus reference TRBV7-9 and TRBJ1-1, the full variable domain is DTGVSQNPRHKITKRGQNVTFRCDPISEHNRLYWYRQTLGQGPEFLTYFQNEAQLEKSRLLSDRFSAERPKGSFSTLEIQRTEQGDSAMYLCASSFRTGEAFFGQGTRLTVV.

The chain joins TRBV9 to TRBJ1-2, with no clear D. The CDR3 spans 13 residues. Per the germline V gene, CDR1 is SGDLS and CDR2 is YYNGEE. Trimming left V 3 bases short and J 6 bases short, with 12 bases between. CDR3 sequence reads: CASSADTWNGYTF. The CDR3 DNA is TGTGCCAGCAGCGCCGACACATGGAATGGCTACACCTTC.

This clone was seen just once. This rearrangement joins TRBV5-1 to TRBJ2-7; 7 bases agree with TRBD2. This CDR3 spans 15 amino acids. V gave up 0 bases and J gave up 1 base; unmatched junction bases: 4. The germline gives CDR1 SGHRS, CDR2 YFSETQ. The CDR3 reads CASSLAGGRSYEQYF. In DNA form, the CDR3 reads TGCGCCAGCAGCTTGGCGGGAGGACGATCCTACGAGCAGTACTTC.

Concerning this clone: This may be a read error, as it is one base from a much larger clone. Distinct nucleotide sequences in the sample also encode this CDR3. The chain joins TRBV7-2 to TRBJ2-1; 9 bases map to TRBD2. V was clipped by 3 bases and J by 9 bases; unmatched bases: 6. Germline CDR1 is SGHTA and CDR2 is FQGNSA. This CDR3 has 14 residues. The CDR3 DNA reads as TGTGCCAGCAGCTTCGGGGCGGGGGGGGGTGAGCAGTTCTTC. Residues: CASSFGAGGGEQFF.

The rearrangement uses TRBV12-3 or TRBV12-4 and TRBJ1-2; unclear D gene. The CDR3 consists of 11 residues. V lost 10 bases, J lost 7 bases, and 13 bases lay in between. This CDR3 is CATRWRAGYTF. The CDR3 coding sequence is TGTGCCACCCGATGGAGGGCTGGCTACACCTTC.

The DNA of the CDR3 is TGTGCCAGCAGCTCCTCGGGGGGGAGCACAGATACGCAGTATTTT. Translated: CASSSSGGSTDTQYF. The chain has TRBV7-8 and TRBJ2-3; 8 nucleotides align to TRBD2. The CDR3 totals 15 residues. Germline V gives CDR1 SGHVS, CDR2 FQNEAQ. V shed 4 bases, J shed 0 bases, and the junction held 3 bases outside the gene matches.

In nucleotides, the CDR3 is TGTGCCAGCAGCCTAGGGTCGGTTATTGATACGCAGTATTTT. Residues: CASSLGSVIDTQYF. This chain links TRBV9 with TRBJ2-3; the D is unclear. Trimming removed 4 bases from V and 6 bases from J, with 15 bases in between. This CDR3 has 14 amino acids. Germline CDR1 SGDLS, CDR2 YYNGEE.

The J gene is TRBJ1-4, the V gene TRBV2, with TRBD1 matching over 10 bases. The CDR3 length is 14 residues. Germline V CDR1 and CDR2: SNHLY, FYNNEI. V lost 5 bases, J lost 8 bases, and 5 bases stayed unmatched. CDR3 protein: CASSSGTGDEKLFF. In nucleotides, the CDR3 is TGTGCCAGCAGTTCCGGGACAGGGGACGAAAAACTGTTTTTT.

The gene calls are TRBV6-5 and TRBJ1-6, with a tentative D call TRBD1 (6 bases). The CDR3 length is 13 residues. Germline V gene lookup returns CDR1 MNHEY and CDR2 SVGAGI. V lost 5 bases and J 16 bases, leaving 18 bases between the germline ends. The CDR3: CASSRPTGHPLHF. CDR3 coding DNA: TGTGCCAGCAGTCGCCCGACGGGACACCCGCTCCACTTT.

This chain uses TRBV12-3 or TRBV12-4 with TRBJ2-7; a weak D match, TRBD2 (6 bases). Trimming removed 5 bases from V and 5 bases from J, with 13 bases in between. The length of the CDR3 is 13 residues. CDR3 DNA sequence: TGTGCCAGCAGTCCACTGGAGGGCCACGAGCAGTACTTC. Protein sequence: CASSPLEGHEQYF.

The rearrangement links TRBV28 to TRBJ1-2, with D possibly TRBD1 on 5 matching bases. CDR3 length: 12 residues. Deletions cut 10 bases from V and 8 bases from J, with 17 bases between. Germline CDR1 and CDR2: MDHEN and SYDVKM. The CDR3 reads CATHPQGSGYTF. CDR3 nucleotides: TGTGCCACACATCCGCAGGGATCCGGCTACACCTTC.

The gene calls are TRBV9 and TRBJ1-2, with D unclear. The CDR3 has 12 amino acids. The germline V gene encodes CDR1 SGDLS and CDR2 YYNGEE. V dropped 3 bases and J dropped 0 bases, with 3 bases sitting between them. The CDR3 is CASSGPNYGYTF. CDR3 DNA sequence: TGTGCCAGCAGCGGGCCTAACTATGGCTACACCTTC.

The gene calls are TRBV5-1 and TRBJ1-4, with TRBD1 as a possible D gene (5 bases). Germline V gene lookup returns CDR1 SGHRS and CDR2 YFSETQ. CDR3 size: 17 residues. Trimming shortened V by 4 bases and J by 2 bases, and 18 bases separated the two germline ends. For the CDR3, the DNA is TGCGCCAGCAGCCTAGGAGCTCGACAGACTACTAATGAAAAACTGTTTTTT. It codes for CASSLGARQTTNEKLFF.

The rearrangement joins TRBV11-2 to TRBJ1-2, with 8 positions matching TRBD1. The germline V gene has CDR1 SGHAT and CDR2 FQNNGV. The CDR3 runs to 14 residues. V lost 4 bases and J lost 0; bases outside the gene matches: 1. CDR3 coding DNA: TGTGCCAGCAGCTCACAGGGGGCTAACTATGGCTACACCTTC. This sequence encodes CASSSQGANYGYTF.

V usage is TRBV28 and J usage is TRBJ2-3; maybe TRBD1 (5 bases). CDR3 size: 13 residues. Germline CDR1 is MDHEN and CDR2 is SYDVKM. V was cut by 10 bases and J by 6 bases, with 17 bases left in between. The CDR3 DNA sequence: TGTGCCATCTTTGATAGGGGTGCCGATACGCAGTATTTT. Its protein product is CAIFDRGADTQYF.

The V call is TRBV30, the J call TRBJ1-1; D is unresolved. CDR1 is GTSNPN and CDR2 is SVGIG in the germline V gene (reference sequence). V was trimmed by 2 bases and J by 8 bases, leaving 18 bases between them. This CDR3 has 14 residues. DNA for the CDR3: TGTGCCTGGAGTCCCCCCCCACTCGCTTCCGAAGCTTTCTTT. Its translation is CAWSPPPLASEAFF.

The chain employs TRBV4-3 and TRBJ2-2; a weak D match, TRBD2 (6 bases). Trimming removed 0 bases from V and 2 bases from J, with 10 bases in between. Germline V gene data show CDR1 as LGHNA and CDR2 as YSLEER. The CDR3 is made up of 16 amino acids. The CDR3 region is CASSQDSGSNTGELFF. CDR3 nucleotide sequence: TGCGCCAGCAGCCAAGATAGCGGTAGTAACACCGGGGAGCTGTTTTTT.

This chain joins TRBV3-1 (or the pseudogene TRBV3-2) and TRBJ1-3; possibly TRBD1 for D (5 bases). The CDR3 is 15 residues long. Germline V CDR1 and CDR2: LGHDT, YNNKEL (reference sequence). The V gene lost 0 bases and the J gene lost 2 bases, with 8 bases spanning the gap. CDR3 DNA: TGTGCCAGCAGCCAAGATCCGGGGGCTGGAAACACCATATATTTT. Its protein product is CASSQDPGAGNTIYF.

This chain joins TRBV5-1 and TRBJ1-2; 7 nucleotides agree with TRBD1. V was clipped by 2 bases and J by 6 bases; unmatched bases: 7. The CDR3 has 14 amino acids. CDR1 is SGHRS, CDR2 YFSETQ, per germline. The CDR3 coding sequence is TGCGCCAGCAGCTTACGACAGGGTTCGGATGGCTACACCTTC. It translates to CASSLRQGSDGYTF.

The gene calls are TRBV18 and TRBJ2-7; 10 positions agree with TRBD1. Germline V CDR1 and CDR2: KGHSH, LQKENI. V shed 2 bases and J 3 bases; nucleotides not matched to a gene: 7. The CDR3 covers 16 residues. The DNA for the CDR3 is TGTGCCAGCTCACCATCTCTGGACAGGGGGATCTACGAGCAGTACTTC. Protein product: CASSPSLDRGIYEQYF.

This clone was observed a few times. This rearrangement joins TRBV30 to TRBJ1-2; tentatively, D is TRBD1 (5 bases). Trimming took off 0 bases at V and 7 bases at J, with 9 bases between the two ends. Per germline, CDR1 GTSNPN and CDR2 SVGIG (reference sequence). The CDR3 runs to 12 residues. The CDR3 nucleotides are TGTGCCTGGAGTGTACTGGGGGGTGGCTACACCTTC. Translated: CAWSVLGGGYTF.

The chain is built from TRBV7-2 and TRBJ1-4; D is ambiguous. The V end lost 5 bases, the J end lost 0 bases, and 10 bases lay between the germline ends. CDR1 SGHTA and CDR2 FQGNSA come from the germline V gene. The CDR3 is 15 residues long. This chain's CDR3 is CASSLTVSTNEKLFF. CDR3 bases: TGTGCCAGCAGCCTTACAGTGTCAACTAATGAAAAACTGTTTTTT.

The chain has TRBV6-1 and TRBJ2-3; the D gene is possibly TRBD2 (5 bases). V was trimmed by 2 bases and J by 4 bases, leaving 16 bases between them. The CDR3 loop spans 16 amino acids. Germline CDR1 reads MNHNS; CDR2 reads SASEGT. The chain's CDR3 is CASSEIEGGWADTQYF. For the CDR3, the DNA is TGTGCCAGCAGTGAAATCGAGGGTGGATGGGCAGATACGCAGTATTTT.

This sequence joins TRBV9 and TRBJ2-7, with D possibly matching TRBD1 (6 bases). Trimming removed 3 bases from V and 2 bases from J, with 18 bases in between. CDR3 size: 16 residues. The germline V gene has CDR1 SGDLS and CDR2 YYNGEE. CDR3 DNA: TGTGCCAGCAGCGCAGACCCCACAGGGTACCCCTACGAGCAGTACTTC. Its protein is CASSADPTGYPYEQYF.

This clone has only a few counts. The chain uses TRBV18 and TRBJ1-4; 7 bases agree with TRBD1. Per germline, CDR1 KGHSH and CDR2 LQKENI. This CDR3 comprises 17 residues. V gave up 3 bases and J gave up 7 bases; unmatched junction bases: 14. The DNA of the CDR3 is TGTGCCAGCTCACCGACTACAGGGGAAGGAGTCGTTGAAAAACTGTTTTTT. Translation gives CASSPTTGEGVVEKLFF.